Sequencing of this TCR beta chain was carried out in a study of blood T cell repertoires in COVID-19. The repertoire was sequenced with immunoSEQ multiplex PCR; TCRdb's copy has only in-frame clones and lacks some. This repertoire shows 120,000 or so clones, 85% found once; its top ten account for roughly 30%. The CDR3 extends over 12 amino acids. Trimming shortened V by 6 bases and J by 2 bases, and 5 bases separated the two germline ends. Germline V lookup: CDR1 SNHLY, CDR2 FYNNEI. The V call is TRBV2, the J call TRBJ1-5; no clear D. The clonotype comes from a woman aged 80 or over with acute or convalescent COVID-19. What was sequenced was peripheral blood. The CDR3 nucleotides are TGTGCCAGCAGCGAGGGCAATCAGCCCCAGCATTTT. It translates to CASSEGNQPQHF.